The source of this T cell receptor (beta chain) is a study of blood T cell repertoires in COVID-19. Concerning this clone: Other DNA sequences in this specimen translate into the identical CDR3.

Some clones are missing from TCRdb's copy, which holds only in-frame ones; the method was immunoSEQ multiplex PCR. The sample lists about 220,000 clones, just over 85% occurring once. Material: PBMCs or T cells enriched from blood (not recorded which). This clonotype was sampled from a middle-aged woman with acute COVID-19.

CDR3 DNA sequence: TGTGCCAGCAGCGTAGCAGGGTCTGGAAACACCATATATTTT. Amino acid sequence: CASSVAGSGNTIYF. The J gene is TRBJ1-3, the V gene TRBV9; the D gene is possibly TRBD1 (5 bases). The CDR3 covers 14 residues. The germline V and J ends were trimmed by 0 bases and 1 base, with 5 bases remaining between them. Germline V gene lookup returns CDR1 SGDLS and CDR2 YYNGEE.